The 15 T cell receptor beta chains listed next were all sequenced from one sample in a study of CXCR3-negative and CXCR3-positive naive CD8 T cells. Study results and caveats: More hydrophobic TRB CDR3s were found in CXCR3-positive naive cells than in CXCR3-negative naive cells.

5' RACE with UMI labels generated the TRB cDNA libraries. TCRdb reprocessed the 5' RACE reads, keeping one entry per CDR3 protein, no DNA. The listing contains 150,000 or so distinct CDR3 sequences. Their recognized antigens are unknown. The source material was naive CXCR3+ CD8+ T cells from blood. Subset indicated: CD45RO-CCR7+CD27+CD95- naive CD8+ T cells expressing CXCR3 (TNR3+). The receptors originated from a human donor in good health. Some clones in this sample may be carry-over from other donors' samples.

The chain carries TRBV23-1 and TRBJ2-7; lacking DNA, the TRBD2 call made by TCRdb goes unchecked. TRBV23-1 is labeled an ORF, and its function is uncertain. The CDR3 sequence is 15 residues long. The CDR3 sequence is CASSQMGASSYEQYF.

The V call is TRBV27, the J call TRBJ2-7. The CDR3 is 15 residues long. Germline loops: CDR1 MNHEY, CDR2 SMNVEV (reference sequence). The CDR3 loop reads CASSLLGDTTYEQYF.

CDR3 region: CASSWLDKQFF. The chain employs TRBV7-9 and TRBJ2-1; the D call from TCRdb, TRBD2, cannot be confirmed without DNA. The CDR3 spans 11 residues. Germline values: CDR1 SEHNR, CDR2 FQNEAQ (reference sequence).

The V call is TRBV12-3 or TRBV12-4, the J call TRBJ2-1; TCRdb's D call of TRBD2 is untestable without DNA. The CDR3 extends over 15 amino acids. This CDR3 reads CASSSTSVRPNEQFF.

This chain joins TRBV28 and TRBJ2-7; TCRdb returns TRBD1, unconfirmable since there is no DNA. The CDR3 has 14 residues. The germline CDR1 and CDR2 sequences are MDHEN and SYDVKM. The CDR3: CASSTGTGDYEQYF.

V is TRBV10-2 and J is TRBJ2-3; lacking DNA, the TRBD2 call made by TCRdb goes unchecked. The CDR3 has 17 residues. CDR1 WSHSY and CDR2 SAAADI come from the germline V gene. This CDR3 is CASSEWLAGTFTDTQYF.

The chain combines TRBV9 with TRBJ2-4; TCRdb picks TRBD1, but there is no DNA to check that call. This CDR3 is 18 amino acids long. From germline, CDR1 is SGDLS and CDR2 YYNGEE. The chain's CDR3 is CASSGAITGFRAKNIQYF.

V gene TRBV29-1 combines with J gene TRBJ2-2. The germline CDR1 and CDR2 sequences are SQVTM and ANQGSEA. The CDR3 totals 14 residues. The CDR3 reads CSVTSESNTGELFF.

This chain uses TRBV7-2 with TRBJ2-7; no DNA is available, so the TRBD1 call from TCRdb remains unchecked. This CDR3 is 14 amino acids long. Germline V gene data show CDR1 as SGHTA and CDR2 as FQGNSA. The CDR3 sequence: CASGLGQGPYEQYF.

The chain couples TRBV6-6 to TRBJ2-7; TCRdb's assignment of TRBD2 cannot be checked, as there is no DNA. Germline lookup yields CDR1 MNHNY and CDR2 SVGAGI (reference sequence). The CDR3 consists of 18 residues. The CDR3 sequence is CASSFTGTSGSKAYEQYF.

J is TRBJ1-2 and V is TRBV20-1; the D call of TRBD1 rests on TCRdb alone, since no DNA is present to check it. This CDR3 comprises 13 residues. CDR1 is DFQATT and CDR2 is SNEGSKA in the germline V gene (reference sequence). This CDR3 reads CSASARGSYGYTF.

The V call is TRBV29-1, the J call TRBJ2-7; the TRBD2 assignment by TCRdb is unverifiable without DNA. Germline values: CDR1 SQVTM, CDR2 ANQGSEA. The CDR3 has 15 residues. The CDR3 loop reads CSVEEGGVGLYEQYF.

The chain recombines TRBV7-9 with TRBJ1-5. The CDR3 is made up of 12 amino acids. The V gene's germline CDR1 is SEHNR and CDR2 FQNEAQ (reference sequence). CDR3 amino acids: CASSLEGQPQHF.

The chain employs TRBV5-6 and TRBJ2-5; TCRdb's D call, TRBD1, is unchecked because there is no DNA. This CDR3 contains 15 residues. The germline V gene has CDR1 SGHDT and CDR2 YYEEEE. The CDR3: CASSHGTGTTETQYF.

The chain combines TRBV19 with TRBJ2-1; absent DNA, TCRdb's TRBD2 call cannot be checked. The CDR3 runs 15 residues. Germline V lookup: CDR1 LNHDA, CDR2 SQIVND (reference sequence). The CDR3 is CASKGGGAVYNEQFF.